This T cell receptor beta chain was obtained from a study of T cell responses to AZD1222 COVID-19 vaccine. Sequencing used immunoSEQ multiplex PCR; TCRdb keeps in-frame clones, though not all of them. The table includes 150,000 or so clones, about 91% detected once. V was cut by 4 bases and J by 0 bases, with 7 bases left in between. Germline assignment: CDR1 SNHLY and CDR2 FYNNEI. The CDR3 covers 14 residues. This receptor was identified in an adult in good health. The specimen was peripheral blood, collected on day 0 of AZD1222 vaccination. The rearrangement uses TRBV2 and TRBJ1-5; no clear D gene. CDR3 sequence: CASSGSDSNQPQHF. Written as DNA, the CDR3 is TGTGCCAGCAGTGGATCCGATAGCAATCAGCCCCAGCATTTT.